These 7 T cell receptor beta chains originate from one sample sequenced in a study of T cell repertoires in ileal Crohn's disease. Libraries were prepared by immunoSEQ multiplex PCR; TCRdb keeps only in-frame clonotypes and omits some of them. This table has tens of thousands of clones, approximately 88% appearing once. Time point meaning: neoterminal ileum biopsy at postoperative endoscopy, about 6 months after surgery. Sequencing was performed on ileal tissue. These receptor sequences come from an adult with Crohn's disease.

CDR3 DNA: TGTGCCAGCCCAATGGGGTTAGGGGTCCCCGGGACTAGCCTCAATGAGCAGTTCTTC. This gives the protein CASPMGLGVPGTSLNEQFF. The chain recombines TRBV18 with TRBJ2-1, with TRBD2 matching over 9 bases. Germline CDR1 KGHSH, CDR2 LQKENI. CDR3 length: 19 residues. Losses at the gene ends were 8 bases for V and 6 bases for J; bases not matched to a gene: 23. The full variable domain, its missing parts supplied by reference TRBV18 and TRBJ2-1, is NAGVMQNPRHLVRRRGQEARLRCSPMKGHSHVYWYRQLPEEGLKFMVYLQKENIIDESGMPKERFSAEFPKEGPSILRIQQVVRGDSAAYFCASPMGLGVPGTSLNEQFFGPGTRLTVL.

Only one count was recorded for this clone. The chain links TRBV27 to TRBJ2-5, with a tentative D call TRBD2 (6 bases). The CDR3 length is 18 residues. Trimming removed 3 bases from V and 5 bases from J, with 25 bases in between. The germline gives CDR1 MNHEY, CDR2 SMNVEV (reference sequence). CDR3 residues: CASSFLTGLPITEETQYF. CDR3 bases: TGTGCCAGCAGTTTCCTCACGGGACTCCCTATAACGGAGGAGACCCAGTACTTC.

The J gene is TRBJ1-2, the V gene TRBV30; D unclear. V lost 3 bases to trimming and J lost 8 bases, with 22 bases between them. CDR3 length: 15 residues. Germline V lookup: CDR1 GTSNPN, CDR2 SVGIG (reference sequence). The CDR3 here is CAWSGTRAEGFGYTF. The DNA of the CDR3 is TGTGCCTGGAGCGGTACACGGGCGGAGGGTTTCGGCTACACCTTC. The whole variable domain, filled in from reference TRBV30 and TRBJ1-2, reads SQTIHQWPATLVQPVGSPLSLECTVEGTSNPNLYWYRQAAGRGLQLLFYSVGIGQISSEVPQNLSASRPQDRQFILSSKKLLLSDSGFYLCAWSGTRAEGFGYTFGSGTRLTVV.

The chain recombines TRBV11-3 with TRBJ1-2; TRBD1 matches at 7 bases. Germline V lookup: CDR1 SGHNT, CDR2 YENEEA. The length of the CDR3 is 16 residues. V lost 5 bases and J lost 6; bases outside the gene matches: 15. CDR3 region: CASSQGQHPVSDGYTF. The CDR3, as DNA: TGTGCCAGCAGCCAGGGACAGCACCCAGTAAGCGATGGCTACACCTTC.

The sample holds a few counts of this clone. The chain joins TRBV5-8 to TRBJ1-4; D is ambiguous. The CDR3 loop spans 13 amino acids. Germline values: CDR1 SGHTS, CDR2 YDEGEE. Deletions cut 1 base from V and 5 bases from J, with 6 bases between. The CDR3 DNA reads as TGTGCCAGCAGCTTGTCCCGGAATGAAAAACTGTTTTTT. Its translation is CASSLSRNEKLFF.

V and J are TRBV11-2 and TRBJ2-2; possibly TRBD2 for D (5 bases). The ends were cut back, 3 bases at V and 4 bases at J, with 12 bases in the middle. The germline CDR1 and CDR2 sequences are SGHAT and FQNNGV. This CDR3 has 15 amino acids. CDR3 in DNA: TGTGCCAGCAGCTTTCACCGGGGATCCACCGGGGAGCTGTTTTTT. This encodes CASSFHRGSTGELFF.

This clone was counted a single time. This chain joins TRBV9 and TRBJ1-4; unclear D gene. In germline, CDR1 is SGDLS, CDR2 YYNGEE. V dropped 0 bases and J dropped 8 bases, with 11 bases sitting between them. The CDR3 length is 14 residues. The CDR3: CASSVGREWEKLFF. DNA of the CDR3: TGTGCCAGCAGCGTAGGGAGGGAGTGGGAAAAACTGTTTTTT.